The source of this T cell receptor beta chain is a study of blood T cells in healthy people across ages. Samples had at least 6.5 million PBMCs isolated from them. PCR was performed a second time for about 7 to 12 cycles using a sample-barcoded 5' primer and a J-beta primer mix. Each CDR3 protein is one row after TCRdb ran MiXCR on the 5' RACE reads. The sample lists about 1.7 million distinct CDR3 sequences; about 30% were seen once. This clonotype has a handful of counts. The junction shows a germline mismatch at one end, possibly a read error. The CDR3 runs 14 residues. Germline V gene data show CDR1 as SGHRS and CDR2 as YFSETQ.

The chain has TRBV5-1 and TRBJ2-1, with D possibly being TRBD1 (5 bases). Specimen: blood. The sequence came from a woman younger than 45 in good health. DNA of the CDR3: TGCGCCAGCTTAGGGGATAACTCCTTCAATGAGCAGTTCTTC. Amino acids: CASLGDNSFNEQFF.